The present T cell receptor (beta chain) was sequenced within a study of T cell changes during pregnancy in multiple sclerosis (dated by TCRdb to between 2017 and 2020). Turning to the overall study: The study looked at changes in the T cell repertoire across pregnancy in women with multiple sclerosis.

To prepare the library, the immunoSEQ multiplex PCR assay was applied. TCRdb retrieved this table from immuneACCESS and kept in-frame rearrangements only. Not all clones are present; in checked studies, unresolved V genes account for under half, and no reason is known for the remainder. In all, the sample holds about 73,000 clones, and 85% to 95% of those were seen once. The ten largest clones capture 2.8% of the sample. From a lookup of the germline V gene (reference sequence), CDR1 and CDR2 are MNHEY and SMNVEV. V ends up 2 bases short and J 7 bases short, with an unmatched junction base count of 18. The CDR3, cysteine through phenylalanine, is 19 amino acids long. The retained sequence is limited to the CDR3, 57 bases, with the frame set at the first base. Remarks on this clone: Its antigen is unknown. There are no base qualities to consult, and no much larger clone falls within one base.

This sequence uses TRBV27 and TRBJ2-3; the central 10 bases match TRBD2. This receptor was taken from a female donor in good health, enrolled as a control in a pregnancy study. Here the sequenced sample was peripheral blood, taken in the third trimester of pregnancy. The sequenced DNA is TGTGCCAGCAGTTTAATCTGGAAGACCGGGACTAGCGCCGACCATACGCAGTATTTT. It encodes CASSLIWKTGTSADHTQYF.